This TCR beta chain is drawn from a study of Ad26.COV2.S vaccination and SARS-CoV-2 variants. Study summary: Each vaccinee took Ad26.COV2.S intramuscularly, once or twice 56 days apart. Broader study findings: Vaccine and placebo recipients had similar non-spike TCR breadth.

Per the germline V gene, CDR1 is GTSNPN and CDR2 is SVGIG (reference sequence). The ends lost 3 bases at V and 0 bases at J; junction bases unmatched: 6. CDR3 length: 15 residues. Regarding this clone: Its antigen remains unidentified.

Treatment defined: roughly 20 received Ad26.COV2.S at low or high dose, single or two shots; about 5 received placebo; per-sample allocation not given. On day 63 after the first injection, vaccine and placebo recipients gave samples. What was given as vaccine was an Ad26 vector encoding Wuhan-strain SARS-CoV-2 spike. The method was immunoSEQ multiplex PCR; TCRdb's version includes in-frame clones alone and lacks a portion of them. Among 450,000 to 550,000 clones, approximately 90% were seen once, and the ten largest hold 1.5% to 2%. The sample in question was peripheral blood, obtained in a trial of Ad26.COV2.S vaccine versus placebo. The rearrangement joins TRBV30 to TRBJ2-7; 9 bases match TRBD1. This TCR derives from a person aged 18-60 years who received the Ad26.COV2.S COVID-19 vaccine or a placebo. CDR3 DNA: TGTGCCTGGAGCCCCGGGACAGGGAACTCCTACGAGCAGTACTTC. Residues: CAWSPGTGNSYEQYF.